This TCR beta chain was identified during a study of tissue T cells after allogeneic stem cell transplantation. Notes on the study in general: Tissue-detected TCR repertoire was only partly captured by blood and spleen T cells. TCR repertoires tracked anatomic similarity, regardless of disease or transplant status.

There are a few counts of this clone. Antigen unknown. Mouse gene names and germline throughout. Specified time point: mouse harvest day 7 after allogeneic transplant. Mouse grafts combined 10^7 T-cell-depleted bone marrow cells with 10^6 splenic CD5+ T cells. This mouse GVHD model was MHC-mismatched B6 to BALB/c, profiled day 7 or 14. CDR3 sequences, V/J genes, frequencies and template counts came from survey-depth TCRbeta sequencing. Data came from immunoSEQ multiplex PCR; TCRdb stores just in-frame clones and leaves some out. The sample records about 8,700 clones, 35% to 50% being singletons. The receptor's source is a female BALB/c mouse given C57BL/6 T cells with graft-versus-host disease after an allogeneic hematopoietic cell transplant. Material for sequencing was skin.

The CDR3 spells CASSIYAEQFF. The DNA read from the CDR3 is TGTGCCAGCAGTATTTATGCTGAGCAGTTC. This rearrangement joins TRBV19 to TRBJ2-1; no clear D. The CDR3 goes on 1 residue after the read ends, and that part is filled in from the germline J gene. The CDR3 sequence is 11 residues long. V lost 2 bases to trimming and J lost 4 bases, with 1 base between them. Germline CDR1 reads FNHDT; CDR2 reads SITEND (reference sequence). The complete variable domain, with remaining parts taken from reference TRBV19 and TRBJ2-1, reads GGIITQTPKFLIGQEGQKLTLKCQQNFNHDTMYWYRQDSGKGLRLIYYSITENDLQKGDLSEGYDASREKKSSFSLTVTSAQKNEMAVFLCASSIYAEQFFGPGTRLTVL.